The clone carrying this TCR beta chain has only one observation. The germline gives CDR1 SGHNT, CDR2 YYREEE (reference sequence). Trimming pared 0 bases from V and 6 bases from J, leaving 6 bases between. The CDR3 length is 13 residues. The TCR-sequenced patients were a few responders to pembrolizumab. This sample was included in a study of PD-1 blockade in mismatch repair-deficient tumors. The wider study: Patients had fewer than 15 mismatch repair-deficient cancer types and were previously treated and progressing.

The protocol was immunoSEQ multiplex PCR, while the TCRdb copy is restricted to in-frame clones and leaves out a portion. Here the sample spans some 120,000 clones, 86% being singletons. The chain joins TRBV5-4 to TRBJ2-2, with D possibly being TRBD2 (5 bases). The sample here was peripheral blood, taken 44 weeks after starting pembrolizumab. The sequence was collected from an adult with mismatch repair-deficient cancer. CDR3 protein: CASSLASPGELFF. The CDR3 region has the DNA TGTGCCAGCAGCTTGGCTAGCCCCGGGGAGCTGTTTTTT.